Below, 4 T cell receptor beta chains from the same sample are listed, as sequenced in a study of T cell clonality in common variable immunodeficiency. Whole-study results and caveats: In common variable immunodeficiency, TCR beta chains reportedly carried fewer deletions and N-nucleotide insertions.

Their specific antigens are unknown. Some clones are missing from TCRdb's copy, which holds only in-frame ones; the method was immunoSEQ multiplex PCR. The sample is made up of nearly 20,000 clones, none counted only once. Sequencing used peripheral blood mononuclear cells. The receptors come from a human donor with common variable immunodeficiency.

This clone was recorded at least ten times. Read sequence stops 3 residues before the CDR3 end, and the germline J gene provides the missing end. The V call is TRBV2, the J call TRBJ2-6; 7 bases are a match to TRBD1. CDR3 length: 16 amino acids. The germline CDR1 and CDR2 sequences are SNHLY and FYNNEI. J gave up 0 bases and V 5 bases, and 4 bases lay outside the gene matches. The DNA read from the CDR3 is TGTGCCAGCAGTCCAGACAGGGTCTCTGGGGCCAACGTC. Translated: CASSPDRVSGANV. The full-length CDR3 reads as CASSPDRVSGANVLTF.

This clone occurred many times. The CDR3 extends 3 residues past the end of the read, so its final part is completed from the germline J gene. The genes are TRBV5-1 and TRBJ2-7, with D tentatively TRBD2 (6 bases). This CDR3 is built from 12 residues. The V gene lost 4 bases and the J gene lost 3 bases, with 8 bases spanning the gap. Per the germline V gene, CDR1 is SGHRS and CDR2 is YFSETQ. The DNA read from the CDR3 is TGCGCCAGCAGCGCCGGGGGCTACGAG. Translating it yields CASSAGGYE. The full CDR3 sequence reads CASSAGGYEQYF. The full variable domain, its missing parts supplied by reference TRBV5-1 and TRBJ2-7, is KAGVTQTPRYLIKTRGQQVTLSCSPISGHRSVSWYQQTPGQGLQFLFEYFSETQRNKGNFPGRFSGRQFSNSRSEMNVSTLELGDSALYLCASSAGGYEQYFGPGTRLTVT.

This clone occurred many times. The CDR3 goes on 3 residues after the read ends, and that part is filled in from the germline J gene. The chain joins TRBV6-4 to TRBJ2-7; D ambiguous. This CDR3 comprises 13 residues. Trimming removed 5 bases from V and 3 bases from J, with 11 bases in between. CDR1 and CDR2 (germline): MRHNA, SNTAGT. CDR3 DNA (partial): TGTGCCAGCAGTCGCGGATATGGCTACGAG. Its translation: CASSRGYGYE. The whole CDR3 region reads CASSRGYGYEQYF.

Ten or more counts support this clone. Read data end 3 residues before the CDR3 end; the end is taken from the germline J gene. V is TRBV29-1 and J is TRBJ2-2, with D perhaps matching TRBD2 (7 bases). The CDR3 contains 14 residues. V was pared by 8 bases and J by 7 bases, with 20 bases between. Germline V gene lookup returns CDR1 SQVTM and CDR2 ANQGSEA. This chain's CDR3 is CSPTRGGGGGELFF. Partial CDR3 DNA: TGCAGCCCAACCAGGGGAGGGGGGGGCGGGGAG.